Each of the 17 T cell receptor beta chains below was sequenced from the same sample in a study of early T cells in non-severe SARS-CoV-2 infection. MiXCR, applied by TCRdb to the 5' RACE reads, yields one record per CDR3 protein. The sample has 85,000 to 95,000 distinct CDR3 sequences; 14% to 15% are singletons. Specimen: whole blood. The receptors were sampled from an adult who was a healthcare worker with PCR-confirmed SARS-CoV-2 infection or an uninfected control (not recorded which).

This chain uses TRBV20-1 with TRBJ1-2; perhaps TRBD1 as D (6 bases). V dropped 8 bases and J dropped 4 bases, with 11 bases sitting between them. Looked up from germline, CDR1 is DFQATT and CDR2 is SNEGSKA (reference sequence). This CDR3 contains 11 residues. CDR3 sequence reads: CSTGRGYGYTF. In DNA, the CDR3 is TGCAGTACAGGGCGCGGCTATGGCTACACCTTC.

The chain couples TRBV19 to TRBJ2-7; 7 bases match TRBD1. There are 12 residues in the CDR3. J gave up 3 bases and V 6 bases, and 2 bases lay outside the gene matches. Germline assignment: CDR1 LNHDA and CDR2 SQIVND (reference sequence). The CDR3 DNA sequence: TGTGCCAGTAGCAACAGGGGCTACGAGCAGTACGTC. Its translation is CASSNRGYEQYV.

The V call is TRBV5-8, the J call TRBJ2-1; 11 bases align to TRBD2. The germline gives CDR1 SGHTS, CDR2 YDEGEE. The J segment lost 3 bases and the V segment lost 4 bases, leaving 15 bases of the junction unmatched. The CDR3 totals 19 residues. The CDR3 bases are TGTGCCAGCAGCCCGTGGACTAGAACTAGCGGGGGCTTCTACAATGAGCAGTTCTTC. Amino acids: CASSPWTRTSGGFYNEQFF.

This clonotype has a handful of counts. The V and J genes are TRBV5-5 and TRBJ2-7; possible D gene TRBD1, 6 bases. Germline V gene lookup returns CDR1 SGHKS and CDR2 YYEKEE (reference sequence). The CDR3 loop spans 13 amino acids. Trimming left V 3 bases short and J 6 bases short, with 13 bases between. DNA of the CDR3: TGTGCCAGCAGCTCAATAACAGGGCCCGAGCAGTACGTC. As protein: CASSSITGPEQYV.

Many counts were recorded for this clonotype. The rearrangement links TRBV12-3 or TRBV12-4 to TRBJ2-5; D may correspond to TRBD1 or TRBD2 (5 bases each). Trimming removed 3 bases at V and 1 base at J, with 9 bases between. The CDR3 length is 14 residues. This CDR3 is CASSFGGGQETQYF. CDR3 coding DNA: TGTGCCAGCAGTTTTGGTGGGGGCCAAGAGACCCAGTACTTC.

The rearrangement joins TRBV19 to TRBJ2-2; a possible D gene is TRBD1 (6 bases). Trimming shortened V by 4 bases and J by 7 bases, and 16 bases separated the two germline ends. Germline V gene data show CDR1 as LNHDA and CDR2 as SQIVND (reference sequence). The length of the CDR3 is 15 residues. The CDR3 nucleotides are TGTGCCAGTAGTAGGAGCAGGGGAAAGGTCGGGGAGCTGTTTTTT. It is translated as CASSRSRGKVGELFF.

The CDR3: CASSLVGGADTGELFF. In DNA, the CDR3 is TGTGCCAGCAGCTTAGTCGGGGGGGCCGACACCGGGGAGCTGTTTTTT. This chain joins TRBV7-7 and TRBJ2-2; the match to TRBD2 covers 8 bases. The V gene end was trimmed by 1 base and the J gene end by 3 bases; junction bases not matched to a gene: 4. The germline V gene has CDR1 SSHAT and CDR2 FNYEAQ (reference sequence). This CDR3 has 16 residues.

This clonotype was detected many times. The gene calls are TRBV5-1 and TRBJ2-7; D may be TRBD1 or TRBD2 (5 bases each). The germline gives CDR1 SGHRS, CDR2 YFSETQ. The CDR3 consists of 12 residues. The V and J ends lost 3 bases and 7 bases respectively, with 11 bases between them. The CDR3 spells CASSSPGTEQYV. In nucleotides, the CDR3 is TGCGCCAGCAGCTCCCCCGGGACGGAGCAGTACGTC.

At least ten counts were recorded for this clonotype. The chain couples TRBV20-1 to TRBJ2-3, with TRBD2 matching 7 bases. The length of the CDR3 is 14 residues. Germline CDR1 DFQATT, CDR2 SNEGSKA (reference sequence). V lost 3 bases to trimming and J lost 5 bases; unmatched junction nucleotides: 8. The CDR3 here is CSASLGGEGDTQYF. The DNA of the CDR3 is TGCAGTGCTAGTTTGGGGGGGGAGGGAGATACGCAGTATTTT.

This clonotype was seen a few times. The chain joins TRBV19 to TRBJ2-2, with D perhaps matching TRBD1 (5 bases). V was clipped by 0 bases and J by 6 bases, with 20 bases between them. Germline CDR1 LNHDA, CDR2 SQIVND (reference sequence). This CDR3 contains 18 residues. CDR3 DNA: TGTGCCAGTAGTATAGATCTTCCTCCCAGGGTTAAGGCCGGGGAGCTGTTTTTT. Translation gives CASSIDLPPRVKAGELFF. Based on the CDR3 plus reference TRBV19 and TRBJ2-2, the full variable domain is DGGITQSPKYLFRKEGQNVTLSCEQNLNHDAMYWYRQDPGQGLRLIYYSQIVNDFQKGDIAEGYSVSREKKESFPLTVTSAQKNPTAFYLCASSIDLPPRVKAGELFFGEGSRLTVL.

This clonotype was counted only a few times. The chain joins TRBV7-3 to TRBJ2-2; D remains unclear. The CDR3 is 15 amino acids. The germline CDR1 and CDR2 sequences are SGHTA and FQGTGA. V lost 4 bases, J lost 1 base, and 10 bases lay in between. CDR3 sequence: CASSSTGLNTGELFF. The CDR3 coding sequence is TGTGCCAGCAGCTCTACGGGCCTGAACACCGGGGAGCTGTTTTTT.

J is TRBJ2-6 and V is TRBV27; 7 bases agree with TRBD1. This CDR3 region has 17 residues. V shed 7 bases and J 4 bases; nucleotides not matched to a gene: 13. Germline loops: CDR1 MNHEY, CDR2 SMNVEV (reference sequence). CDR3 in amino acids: CASTRQGLGGGANVLTF. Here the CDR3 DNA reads TGTGCCAGCACCCGACAGGGTCTGGGTGGCGGGGCCAACGTCCTGACTTTC.

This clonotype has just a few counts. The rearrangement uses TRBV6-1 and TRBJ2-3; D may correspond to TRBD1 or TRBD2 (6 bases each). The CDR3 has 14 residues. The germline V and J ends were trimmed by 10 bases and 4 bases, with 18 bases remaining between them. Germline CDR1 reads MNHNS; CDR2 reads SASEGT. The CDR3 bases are TGTGCCATCCAGCAAGTCGGGGGCGCAGATACGCAGTATTTT. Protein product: CAIQQVGGADTQYF.

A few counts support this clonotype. The DNA of the CDR3 is TGTGCCAGCTCACCCCAAGGGACAGGCATTGATTCACCCCTCCACTTT. This sequence encodes CASSPQGTGIDSPLHF. This chain links TRBV18 with TRBJ1-6, with 8 bases aligning to TRBD1. J was trimmed by 8 bases and V by 3 bases; bases with no gene match: 9. The CDR3 covers 16 residues. Germline-derived CDR1 and CDR2 are KGHSH and LQKENI.

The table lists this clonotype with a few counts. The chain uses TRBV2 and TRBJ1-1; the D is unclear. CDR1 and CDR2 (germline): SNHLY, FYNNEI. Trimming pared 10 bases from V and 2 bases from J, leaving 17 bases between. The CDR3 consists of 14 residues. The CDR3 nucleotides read TGTGCCAACCGCCCGTCCAGGATTAACACTGAAGCTTTCTTT. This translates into CANRPSRINTEAFF. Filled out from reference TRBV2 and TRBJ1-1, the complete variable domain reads EPEVTQTPSHQVTQMGQEVILRCVPISNHLYFYWYRQILGQKVEFLVSFYNNEISEKSEIFDDQFSVERPDGSNFTLKIRSTKLEDSAMYFCANRPSRINTEAFFGQGTRLTVV.

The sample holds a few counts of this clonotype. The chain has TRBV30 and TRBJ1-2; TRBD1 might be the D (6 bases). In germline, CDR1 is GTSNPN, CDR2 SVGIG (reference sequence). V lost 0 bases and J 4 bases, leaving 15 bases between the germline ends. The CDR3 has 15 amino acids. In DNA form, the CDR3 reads TGTGCCTGGAGTGTACCGACAGGCTACCTCTATGGCTACACCTTC. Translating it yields CAWSVPTGYLYGYTF.

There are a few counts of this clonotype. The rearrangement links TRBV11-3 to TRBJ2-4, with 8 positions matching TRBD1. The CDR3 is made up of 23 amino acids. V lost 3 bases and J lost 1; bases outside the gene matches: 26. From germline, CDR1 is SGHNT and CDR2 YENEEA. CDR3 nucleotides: TGTGCCAGCAGCTTCCGACAGGGGCCCTGGAGTTTTTTGCTGTGGGGGGCCAAAAACATTCAGTACTTC. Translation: CASSFRQGPWSFLLWGAKNIQYF.